The 25 T cell receptor beta chains below all came from one sample that was sequenced in a study of blood T cell repertoires in COVID-19. Profiling relied on immunoSEQ multiplex PCR, and the TCRdb table lists in-frame clones only, not all of them. Among about 220,000 clones listed, 82% were seen once. The sequenced material came from PBMCs or T cells enriched from blood (not recorded which). The receptors come from a woman aged 55-75 years who had recovered from COVID-19.

The V call is TRBV4-1, the J call TRBJ2-1; maybe TRBD1 (5 bases). Germline V CDR1 and CDR2: MGHRA, YSYEKL. There are 14 residues in the CDR3. The V end lost 2 bases, the J end lost 10 bases, and 15 bases lay between the germline ends. This CDR3 is CASSQIQTDEEQFF. CDR3 coding DNA: TGCGCCAGCAGCCAAATACAGACAGATGAAGAGCAGTTCTTC.

The chain links TRBV3-1 (or the pseudogene TRBV3-2) to TRBJ1-4; D is unclear. The germline CDR1 and CDR2 sequences are LGHDT and YNNKEL (reference sequence). The CDR3 covers 14 residues. The V end was cut by 1 base, the J end by 8 bases, with 11 bases between. This CDR3 reads CASSQAEAVEKLFF. CDR3 sequence (DNA): TGTGCCAGCAGCCAAGCGGAGGCGGTCGAAAAACTGTTTTTT.

This clone was seen a handful of times. The chain couples TRBV4-2 to TRBJ2-2; TRBD2 is a possible D gene (5 bases). V dropped 1 base and J dropped 7 bases, with 16 bases sitting between them. Germline CDR1 is LGHNA and CDR2 is YNFKEQ. CDR3 length: 16 residues. In nucleotides, the CDR3 is TGTGCCAGCAGCCAAGTTTTGGGAGAAGGTGGCGGGGAGCTGTTTTTT. Its protein is CASSQVLGEGGGELFF.

This chain connects TRBV29-1 to TRBJ2-1; 8 nucleotides align to TRBD2. CDR3 length equals 15 residues. Trimming took 1 base from V and 3 from J; bases not matched to a gene: 5. Per the germline V gene, CDR1 is SQVTM and CDR2 is ANQGSEA. The chain's CDR3 is CSVEGPGLGYNEQFF. The CDR3 coding sequence is TGCAGCGTTGAAGGTCCGGGACTAGGCTACAATGAGCAGTTCTTC.

The J gene is TRBJ2-1, the V gene TRBV11-2; the match to TRBD2 covers 11 bases. The CDR3 spans 17 residues. Per the germline V gene, CDR1 is SGHAT and CDR2 is FQNNGV. V gave up 1 base and J gave up 7 bases; unmatched junction bases: 9. The CDR3 DNA reads as TGTGCCAGCAGCTTAGTGGGTAGCGGGAGGGCCGGTAATGAGCAGTTCTTC. This sequence encodes CASSLVGSGRAGNEQFF. Complete variable domain (other parts from reference TRBV11-2 and TRBJ2-1): EAGVAQSPRYKIIEKRQSVAFWCNPISGHATLYWYQQILGQGPKLLIQFQNNGVVDDSQLPKDRFSAERLKGVDSTLKIQPAKLEDSAVYLCASSLVGSGRAGNEQFFGPGTRLTVL.

The chain couples TRBV19 to TRBJ2-2; D is perhaps TRBD1 (6 bases). Per germline, CDR1 LNHDA and CDR2 SQIVND (reference sequence). This CDR3 contains 15 residues. The V and J ends lost 10 bases and 1 base respectively, with 16 bases between them. CDR3 DNA: TGTGCCACCCAGGCCTGGGACATGAACACCGGGGAGCTGTTTTTT. As protein: CATQAWDMNTGELFF.

The genes are TRBV9 and TRBJ2-1; 13 bases fit TRBD2. The germline CDR1 and CDR2 sequences are SGDLS and YYNGEE. The CDR3 length is 17 residues. J was trimmed by 1 base and V by 4 bases; bases with no gene match: 5. The CDR3 bases are TGTGCCAGCAGCCCCGGGGGACTAGCGGGGTCCTACAATGAGCAGTTCTTC. Amino acids: CASSPGGLAGSYNEQFF.

The gene calls are TRBV3-1 (or the pseudogene TRBV3-2) and TRBJ1-5, with 8 bases identical to TRBD1. There are 14 residues in the CDR3. The germline gives CDR1 LGHDT, CDR2 YNNKEL (reference sequence). V lost 5 bases to trimming and J lost 3 bases; unmatched junction nucleotides: 3. In DNA form, the CDR3 reads TGTGCCAGCAGCATACAGGGGGTCAATCAGCCCCAGCATTTT. Translation gives CASSIQGVNQPQHF.

This clone was recorded a few times. This chain connects TRBV5-4 to TRBJ2-2, with a possible D match to TRBD2 (6 bases). Looked up from germline, CDR1 is SGHNT and CDR2 is YYREEE (reference sequence). The CDR3 consists of 16 residues. Trimming took off 3 bases at V and 6 bases at J, with 18 bases between the two ends. CDR3 in amino acids: CASSSGGLARPGELFF. Written as DNA, the CDR3 is TGTGCCAGCAGCTCAGGAGGTCTAGCGCGCCCCGGGGAGCTGTTTTTT.

The chain uses TRBV28 and TRBJ1-2, with D unresolved. The V gene lost 6 bases and the J gene lost 4 bases, with 12 bases spanning the gap. Germline V lookup: CDR1 MDHEN, CDR2 SYDVKM. CDR3 length: 13 amino acids. The CDR3 protein is CASRSEGFYGYTF. The DNA for the CDR3 is TGTGCCAGCAGGTCAGAGGGCTTCTATGGCTACACCTTC.

V usage is TRBV6-4 and J usage is TRBJ2-5; 8 bases line up with TRBD1. With 3 bases clipped from V and 3 bases from J, the junction kept 3 bases outside the gene matches. This CDR3 is built from 14 residues. CDR1 is MRHNA and CDR2 is SNTAGT in the germline V gene. The chain's CDR3 is CASSEQGGKETQYF. In nucleotides, the CDR3 is TGTGCCAGCAGTGAACAGGGGGGAAAAGAGACCCAGTACTTC.

The V call is TRBV10-3, the J call TRBJ1-2; D remains unclear. From germline, CDR1 is ENHRY and CDR2 SYGVKD. This CDR3 is 15 amino acids long. V lost 0 bases, J lost 4 bases, and 12 bases lay in between. CDR3 loop: CAISESSAGSYGYTF. As DNA, the CDR3 is TGTGCCATCAGTGAGTCTAGTGCAGGCTCCTATGGCTACACCTTC.

This clone was seen more than once but under ten times. The rearrangement links TRBV2 to TRBJ1-2, with 7 bases identical to TRBD1. This CDR3 region has 13 residues. The junction had 4 bases not matched to a gene; V was cut back by 6 bases and J by 3 bases. Germline-derived CDR1 and CDR2 are SNHLY and FYNNEI. The CDR3 protein is CASRRGTDYGYTF. The CDR3, as DNA: TGTGCCAGCAGGAGGGGGACAGACTATGGCTACACCTTC. Based on the CDR3 plus reference TRBV2 and TRBJ1-2, the full variable domain is EPEVTQTPSHQVTQMGQEVILRCVPISNHLYFYWYRQILGQKVEFLVSFYNNEISEKSEIFDDQFSVERPDGSNFTLKIRSTKLEDSAMYFCASRRGTDYGYTFGSGTRLTVV.

The CDR3 DNA sequence: TGTGCCAGCAGCTTAGTCCGGGTAGTCGGGGGTTTAAATACGCAGTATTTT. Its translation: CASSLVRVVGGLNTQYF. This sequence joins TRBV7-8 and TRBJ2-3, with a tentative D call TRBD2 (6 bases). Germline V lookup: CDR1 SGHVS, CDR2 FQNEAQ. The CDR3 loop spans 17 amino acids. V shed 1 base and J shed 7 bases, with 21 bases lying between them.

The DNA for the CDR3 is TGTGCCAGCAGTGAAAGGTGGGCTGGCTACACCTTC. It encodes CASSERWAGYTF. The J gene is TRBJ1-2, the V gene TRBV6-1; D call uncertain. Trimming took 2 bases from V and 7 from J, leaving 8 bases between them. Per germline, CDR1 MNHNS and CDR2 SASEGT. The CDR3 runs 12 residues.

The chain carries TRBV5-6 and TRBJ2-3; the match to TRBD2 covers 11 bases. CDR3 length: 16 residues. Germline V CDR1 and CDR2: SGHDT, YYEEEE. V shed 0 bases and J 4 bases; nucleotides not matched to a gene: 4. The chain's CDR3 is CASSLGLTSGADTQYF. The CDR3 coding sequence is TGTGCCAGCAGCTTGGGTCTGACTAGCGGGGCAGATACGCAGTATTTT.

With respect to this clone: Other DNA variants within this sample encode the same CDR3. The chain uses TRBV5-1 and TRBJ1-4; TRBD1 matches at 7 bases. V shed 0 bases, J shed 3 bases, and the junction held 2 bases outside the gene matches. This CDR3 is 15 amino acids long. The germline V gene encodes CDR1 SGHRS and CDR2 YFSETQ. CDR3 region: CASSLEGAANEKLFF. CDR3 nucleotides: TGCGCCAGCAGCTTGGAGGGGGCAGCTAATGAAAAACTGTTTTTT.

V and J are TRBV7-9 and TRBJ2-7; 12 nucleotides align to TRBD1. Germline V lookup: CDR1 SEHNR, CDR2 FQNEAQ (reference sequence). This CDR3 is 16 amino acids long. V lost 2 bases and J lost 4; bases outside the gene matches: 6. This CDR3 reads CASSLWGQGATYEQYF. CDR3 nucleotides: TGTGCCAGCAGCTTATGGGGACAGGGGGCAACGTACGAGCAGTACTTC.

The chain links TRBV6-5 to TRBJ1-3, with D possibly matching TRBD1 (5 bases). Germline V gene data show CDR1 as MNHEY and CDR2 as SVGAGI. V lost 6 bases and J 0 bases, leaving 12 bases between the germline ends. The CDR3 consists of 15 residues. The CDR3 coding sequence is TGTGCCAGCAGCCAAACGACAGACTCTGGAAACACCATATATTTT. Translation gives CASSQTTDSGNTIYF.

The rearrangement uses TRBV19 and TRBJ2-3, with 14 bases aligning to TRBD2. Germline CDR1 LNHDA, CDR2 SQIVND (reference sequence). This CDR3 is built from 16 residues. Losses at the gene ends were 3 bases for V and 5 bases for J; bases not matched to a gene: 4. DNA of the CDR3: TGTGCCAGTAGTATTCCGGGACTAGCGGGAGTAGATACGCAGTATTTT. This gives the protein CASSIPGLAGVDTQYF.

This clone was detected only once. The chain couples TRBV11-3 to TRBJ2-2; 11 bases line up with TRBD2. Germline V gene sequence: CDR1 SGHNT, CDR2 YENEEA. V shed 1 base and J 4 bases; nucleotides not matched to a gene: 8. The CDR3 loop spans 18 amino acids. CDR3 amino acids: CASSLGFPGTSGTGELFF. DNA for the CDR3: TGTGCCAGCAGCTTAGGGTTTCCCGGGACTAGCGGCACCGGGGAGCTGTTTTTT.

V gene TRBV5-1 combines with J gene TRBJ2-3; 11 bases fit TRBD2. Germline V gene sequence: CDR1 SGHRS, CDR2 YFSETQ. The V and J ends lost 6 bases and 1 base, in that order; junction bases with no gene match: 4. The CDR3 extends over 15 amino acids. CDR3 sequence reads: CASTPLAGGTDTQYF. Here the CDR3 DNA reads TGCGCCAGCACCCCACTAGCGGGAGGCACAGATACGCAGTATTTT.

The chain employs TRBV18 and TRBJ2-5; D is possibly TRBD1 (5 bases). Trimming removed 3 bases at V and 5 bases at J, with 16 bases between. Germline-derived CDR1 and CDR2 are KGHSH and LQKENI. The CDR3 runs 15 residues. CDR3: CASSPRAQRQETQYF. CDR3 nucleotide sequence: TGTGCCAGCTCACCCAGGGCTCAAAGACAGGAGACCCAGTACTTC.

V is TRBV10-2 and J is TRBJ2-1; D unclear. This CDR3 contains 15 residues. The V and J ends lost 2 bases and 8 bases respectively, with 16 bases between them. In germline, CDR1 is WSHSY, CDR2 SAAADI. The CDR3 nucleotides are TGCGCCAGCAGTGAGGGGCTCGTATCAGCCGATGAGCAGTTCTTC. As protein: CASSEGLVSADEQFF.

V usage is TRBV7-9 and J usage is TRBJ2-3, with a tentative D call TRBD1 (5 bases). Between the trimmed V and J ends, which lost 1 base and 2 bases, there was a span of 7 bases. From germline, CDR1 is SEHNR and CDR2 FQNEAQ (reference sequence). This CDR3 is 14 amino acids long. DNA of the CDR3: TGTGCCAGCAGCTTAGAGGGGTTCACAGATACGCAGTATTTT. This translates into CASSLEGFTDTQYF.